Reported below is one T cell receptor (beta chain). This clonotype showed up many times. Its antigen is currently not known. Base qualities are not at hand, and no much larger clone is one base apart. Blood bank volunteers in Maryland, USA served as the healthy controls. For unsorted PBMC libraries, 2 million PBMCs were used after storage in RNAlater at -80 degrees C until RNA extraction. Peripheral blood was subjected to Ficoll-Hypaque density gradient centrifugation to isolate PBMCs, which were then cryopreserved in liquid nitrogen. This entry comes from a study of neurological immune-mediated disorders (dated by TCRdb to the late 2010s). As for the study more broadly: The study compared peripheral blood TCR-beta repertoires of HTLV-I-associated myelopathy (HAM/TSP) patients, multiple sclerosis patients and healthy controls using UMI-based sequencing. The cohort comprised 60 to 75 subjects: around 15 HAM/TSP patients, 34 multiple sclerosis patients and about 20 healthy controls. The approximately 99 TCR-beta libraries included longitudinal samples, technical triplicates and paired sorted CD4+ and CD8+ T-cell subsets alongside PBMC samples.

cDNA was synthesized by template-switch 5'RACE using a primer with a 10-nucleotide random unique molecular identifier that tagged each TCR transcript. Every sequencing run covered 15-18 subjects and yielded more than 160 million TCR-beta sequences. The RNeasy kit was used to extract total RNA. The KAPA Real-time Library Amplification kit was used to amplify TCR-beta VDJ regions with primers for the TCR constant region and the 5'RACE anchor. Sample indexes and Illumina adaptors were added in a first PCR, after which library yield was increased in a second PCR. After Ampure bead purification, the roughly 650 bp TCR product was size-selected on a 2% E-gel SizeSelection system. Before pooling, library quality was assessed on a Bioanalyzer, concentration was determined with Qubit, and library quantification was performed with the Kapa Library Quantification kit. An Illumina HiSeq 2500 was used to sequence the libraries paired-end at 2 x 150 bp. To increase sequence diversity, roughly 24-32% phiX was spiked into each library pool. In the original analysis: The UMI-based MiGEC pipeline processed quality-filtered reads and removed over 75% of raw TCR sequences during error correction. IMGT germline references were used for aligning VDJ genes, and each clonotype was defined as a unique CDR3 amino acid sequence together with its V-J genes. Clonal expansion, Shannon diversity, and CDR3 relatedness (CalcPairwiseDistances, ClusterSamples) were evaluated with VDJtools, and phylogenetic trees were built with CLCbio workbench. A clone was classed as expanded if it had 8 or more unique UMIs, a cutoff based on coefficient-of-variation modelling across technical triplicates. The public reads were reanalyzed by TCRdb: fastp trimming at Q25, MiXCR alignment, in-frame beta chains only. Every entry covers one CDR3 protein and lists the most common genes and DNA from its rows. TCRdb, rather than the study authors, made the V and J calls. The sample table contains tens of thousands of distinct CDR3 sequences; only one count was recorded for 10% to 13% of them. Of the sample, 1.8% is held by the ten largest clones.

What the research found in general, with its limitations: TCR clonal expansion was highest in HAM/TSP patients and lowest in MS patients, with MS patients falling below even healthy controls. Across subjects, expanded clones never shared an identical CDR3 amino acid sequence, which suggests that the TCR-beta repertoires in every group were private.

Taken from the germline V gene, the CDR1 and CDR2 loops are SNHLY and FYNNEI. Its CDR3 holds 16 amino acids, cysteine through phenylalanine. The DNA shown is the 48-base CDR3, in frame from base 1. Trimming removed 6 bases from V and 4 bases from J; the gene matches leave 12 bases unexplained. Sequencing was performed on PBMCs. This clonotype was sampled from a man aged 35-49 years in good health. The sequence joins TRBV2 to TRBJ2-4; 7 bases in the junction line up with TRBD1. The CDR3 here reads CASRGTALSTKNIQYF. The DNA sequence is given as TGTGCCAGCAGAGGGACAGCCCTTAGCACAAAAAACATTCAGTACTTC. This CDR3, with the reference TRBV2 and TRBJ2-4 proteins standing in past its ends, gives the full variable domain EPEVTQTPSHQVTQMGQEVILRCVPISNHLYFYWYRQILGQKVEFLVSFYNNEISEKSEIFDDQFSVERPDGSNFTLKIRSTKLEDSAMYFCASRGTALSTKNIQYFGAGTRLSVL.